The subject of this entry is one TCR beta chain. The record originates from a study of blood T cell repertoires in COVID-19. V was clipped by 7 bases and J by 3 bases; unmatched bases: 7. The germline gives CDR1 MNHNY, CDR2 SVGAGI (reference sequence). This CDR3 is built from 14 residues. The method was immunoSEQ multiplex PCR; TCRdb's version includes in-frame clones alone and lacks a portion of them. Of approximately 200,000 clones in the sample, around 83% were seen once. This TCR was sampled from a woman between 50 and 59 years old with acute or convalescent COVID-19. Sequenced material: peripheral blood. The V gene is TRBV6-6, the J gene TRBJ2-7; 9 bases align to TRBD1. The CDR3 DNA reads TGTGCCAGCAAAACCGGGACAGGGAACTACGAGCAGTACTTC. Its translation: CASKTGTGNYEQYF.